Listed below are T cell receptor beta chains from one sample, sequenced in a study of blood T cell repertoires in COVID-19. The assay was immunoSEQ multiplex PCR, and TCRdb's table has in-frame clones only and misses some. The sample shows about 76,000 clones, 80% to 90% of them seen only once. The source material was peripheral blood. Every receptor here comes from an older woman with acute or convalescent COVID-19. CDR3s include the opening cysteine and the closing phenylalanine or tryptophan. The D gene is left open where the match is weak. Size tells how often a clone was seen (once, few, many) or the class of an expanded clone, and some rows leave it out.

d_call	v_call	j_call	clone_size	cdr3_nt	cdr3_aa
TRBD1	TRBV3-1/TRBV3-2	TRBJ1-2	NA	TGTGCCAGCAGCCCCTCCGGGACAGGGGGTAACTATGGCTACACCTTC	CASSPSGTGGNYGYTF
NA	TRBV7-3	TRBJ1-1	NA	TGTGCCAGCAGCTTGTTCCCGGGCACTGAAGCTTTCTTT	CASSLFPGTEAFF
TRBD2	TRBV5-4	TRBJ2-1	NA	TGTGCCAGCAGCTTGGAACGGGGGGGTTGGGATGAGCAGTTCTTC	CASSLERGGWDEQFF
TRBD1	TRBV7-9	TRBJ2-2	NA	TGTGCCAGCAGCTTAGACTCAGGGGGAAAAGCACTCGGGGAGCTGTTTTTT	CASSLDSGGKALGELFF
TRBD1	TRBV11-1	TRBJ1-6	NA	TGTGCCAGCAGCCGCCAGGGGGATAATTCACCCCTCCACTTT	CASSRQGDNSPLHF
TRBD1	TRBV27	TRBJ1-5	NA	TGTGCCAGCAGTTCACGAGGACAGGATACCAATCAGCCCCAGCATTTT	CASSSRGQDTNQPQHF
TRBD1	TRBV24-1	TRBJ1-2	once	TGTGCCACCAGTAAGAGACAGGGGGCTGGCTACACCTTC	CATSKRQGAGYTF
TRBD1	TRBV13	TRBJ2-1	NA	TGTGCCAGCAGCCACCACTTAGGGACAGGGAGGGACCAATACAATGAGCAGTTCTTC	CASSHHLGTGRDQYNEQFF
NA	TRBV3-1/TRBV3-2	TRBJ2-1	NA	TGTGCCAGCAGCCAACCGGGGGTCTCCTACAATGAGCAGTTCTTC	CASSQPGVSYNEQFF
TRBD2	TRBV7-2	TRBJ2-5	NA	TGTGCCAGCAGCTTAGCGGCGGGAGCTTACCAAGAGACCCAGTACTTC	CASSLAAGAYQETQYF
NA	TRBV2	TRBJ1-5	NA	TGTGCCAGCACCCAAGGTAGCCAGCCCCAGCATTTT	CASTQGSQPQHF
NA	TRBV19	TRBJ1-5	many	TGTGCCAGTAGTATTTTTGACTTCAATCAGCCCCAGCATTTT	CASSIFDFNQPQHF
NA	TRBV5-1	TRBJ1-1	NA	TGCGCCAGCAGCCAGCAGGGAAGCACTGAAGCTTTCTTT	CASSQQGSTEAFF
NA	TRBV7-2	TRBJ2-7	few	TGTGCCAGCAGCTTAGCGGCGAGGTCCTACGAGCAGTACTTC	CASSLAARSYEQYF
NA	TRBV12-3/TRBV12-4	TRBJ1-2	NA	TGTGCCAGCAGTTTAAACGGACAGAGCTTCTACACCTTC	CASSLNGQSFYTF
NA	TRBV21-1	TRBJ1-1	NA	TGTGCCAGCAGCACCAGGGGGGAACGGGAAGCTTTCTTT	CASSTRGEREAFF
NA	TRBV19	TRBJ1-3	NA	TGTGCCAGTAGGGACGGGAGCTCTGGAAACACCATATATTTT	CASRDGSSGNTIYF
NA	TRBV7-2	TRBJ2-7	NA	TGTGCCAGCAGCCAAGACAGGTTCGTTGACGAGCAGTACTTC	CASSQDRFVDEQYF
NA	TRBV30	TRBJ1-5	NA	TGTGCCTGGAGTGTATTGTCAGGCAATCAGCCCCAGCATTTT	CAWSVLSGNQPQHF
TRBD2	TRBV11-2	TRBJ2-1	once	TGTGCCAGCAGCTTATTGTGGGGGACGGGGGGTGGATACAATGAGCAGTTCTTC	CASSLLWGTGGGYNEQFF
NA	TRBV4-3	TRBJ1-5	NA	TGCGCCAGCAGCCAAGATCTCGGGGTACCGGGTCAGCCCCAGCATTTT	CASSQDLGVPGQPQHF
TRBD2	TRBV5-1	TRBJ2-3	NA	TGCGCCAGCAGCAAGGGACTAGCGGGGGGGCCAACAGATACGCAGTATTTT	CASSKGLAGGPTDTQYF
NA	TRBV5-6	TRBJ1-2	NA	TGTGCCAGCAGCTTCCTACAGGCCAACTATGGCTACACCTTC	CASSFLQANYGYTF
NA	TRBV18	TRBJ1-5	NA	TGTGCCAGCTCCCTCCAGGGTTACGATCAGCCCCAGCATTTT	CASSLQGYDQPQHF
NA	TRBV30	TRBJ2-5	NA	TGTGCCTGGAGTGTTCAGGAAGAGACCCAGTACTTC	CAWSVQEETQYF
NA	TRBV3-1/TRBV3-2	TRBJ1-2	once	TGTGCCAGCAGCCAAGCCCAGGGCGGCTATGGCTACACCTTC	CASSQAQGGYGYTF
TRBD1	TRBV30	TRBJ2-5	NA	TGTGCCTGGAGTGCCAGGGAGTGGACAGGGGGCTCGGAGACCCAGTACTTC	CAWSAREWTGGSETQYF
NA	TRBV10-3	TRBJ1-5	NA	TGTGCCATCAGTGAGTCGACCGGGAATCAGCCCCAGCATTTT	CAISESTGNQPQHF
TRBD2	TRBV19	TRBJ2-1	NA	TGTGCCAGTAGTATCTACCGGACTAGCGGGGGGGATAGGGCTTCCTACAATGAGCAGTTCTTC	CASSIYRTSGGDRASYNEQFF
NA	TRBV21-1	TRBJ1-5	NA	TGTGCCAGCAGCAGGGGCGAAAATCAGCCCCAGCATTTT	CASSRGENQPQHF
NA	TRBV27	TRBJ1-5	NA	TGTGCCAGCAGTTTATCGCTCGACAGGAGTAATCAGCCCCAGCATTTT	CASSLSLDRSNQPQHF
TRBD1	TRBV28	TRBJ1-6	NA	TGTGCCAGCAGCCTGGGACAGTTCTATAATTCACCCCTCCACTTT	CASSLGQFYNSPLHF
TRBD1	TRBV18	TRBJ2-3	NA	TGTGCCAGCTCACCGGGGACAGGTAGCACAGATACGCAGTATTTT	CASSPGTGSTDTQYF
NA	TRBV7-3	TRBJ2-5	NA	TGTGCCAGCAGCCCCGGGGTTCAAGAGACCCAGTACTTC	CASSPGVQETQYF
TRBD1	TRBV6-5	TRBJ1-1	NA	TGTGCCAGCAGTCACAGGGGTAACACTGAAGCTTTCTTT	CASSHRGNTEAFF
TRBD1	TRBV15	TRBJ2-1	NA	TGTGCCACCAGCAAGGGGTTGGGACAGGGGGCCGATGAGCAGTTCTTC	CATSKGLGQGADEQFF
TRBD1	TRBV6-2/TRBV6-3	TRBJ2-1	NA	TGTGCCAGCAGTTACTTGGGACAGGGCTACAATGAGCAGTTCTTC	CASSYLGQGYNEQFF
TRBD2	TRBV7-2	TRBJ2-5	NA	TGTGCCAGCAGCCCGACTAGCGGCCAAGAGACCCAGTACTTC	CASSPTSGQETQYF
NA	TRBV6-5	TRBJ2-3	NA	TGTGCCACCCTAGGAGGGGATACGCAGTATTTT	CATLGGDTQYF
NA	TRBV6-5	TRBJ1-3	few	TGTGCCAGCAGTCGGACAACTGGAAACACCATATATTTT	CASSRTTGNTIYF
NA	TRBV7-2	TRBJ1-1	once	TGTGCCAGCAGCTTAGATCGAGGGAGGAACACTGAAGCTTTCTTT	CASSLDRGRNTEAFF
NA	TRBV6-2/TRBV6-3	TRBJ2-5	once	TGTGCCAGCAGTTACCGACTAGTCGCGGTCGAGACCCAGTACTTC	CASSYRLVAVETQYF
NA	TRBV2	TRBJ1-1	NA	TGTGCCAGCAGTAATCCGGGACAGAACACTGAAGCTTTCTTT	CASSNPGQNTEAFF
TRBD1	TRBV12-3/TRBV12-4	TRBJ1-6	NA	TGTGCCAGCAGTACAGGGGAAGAGTCACCCCTCCACTTT	CASSTGEESPLHF
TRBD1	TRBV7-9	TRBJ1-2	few	TGTGCCAGCAGCCAGGGCATGGACAGGTACTATGGCTACACCTTC	CASSQGMDRYYGYTF
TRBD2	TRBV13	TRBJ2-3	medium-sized	TGTGCCAGCAGCTTAGTATCGGGGGGAGGCACAGATACGCAGTATTTT	CASSLVSGGGTDTQYF
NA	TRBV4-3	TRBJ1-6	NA	TGCGCCAGCAGCCAAGAAACAGGGAATTCACCCCTCCACTTT	CASSQETGNSPLHF
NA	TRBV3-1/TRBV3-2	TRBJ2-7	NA	TGTGCCAGCCAGCCTGGTGTACAGGGACGAGGAGAGCAGTACTTC	CASQPGVQGRGEQYF
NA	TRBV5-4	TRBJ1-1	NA	TGTGCCAGCAGCTTGGTTAGTAACACTGAAGCTTTCTTT	CASSLVSNTEAFF
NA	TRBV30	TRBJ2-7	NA	TGTGCCTGGACCCGGGACACGGGCTACGAGCAGTACTTC	CAWTRDTGYEQYF
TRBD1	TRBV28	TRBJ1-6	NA	TGTGCCAGCAGTTTACCCCGCGGACAGGGGGTTAAAAATTCACCCCTCCACTTT	CASSLPRGQGVKNSPLHF
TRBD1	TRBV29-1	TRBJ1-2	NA	TGCAGCGTTCCTTACAGGGGGCTCTATGGCTACACCTTC	CSVPYRGLYGYTF
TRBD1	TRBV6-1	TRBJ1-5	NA	TGTGCCAGCAGTGGGCTCCCAGGGGGTTTCAGCAATCAGCCCCAGCATTTT	CASSGLPGGFSNQPQHF
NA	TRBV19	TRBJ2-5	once	TGTGCCAGTAGTATGGTCAGGACAGACTACCAAGAGACCCAGTACTTC	CASSMVRTDYQETQYF
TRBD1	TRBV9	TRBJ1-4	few	TGTGCCAGCAGCCCCACAGGGGGCATAGGTGAAAAACTGTTTTTT	CASSPTGGIGEKLFF
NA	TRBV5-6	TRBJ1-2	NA	TGTGCCAGCTTCCCCGGACAAGTTGGCTATGGCTACACCTTC	CASFPGQVGYGYTF